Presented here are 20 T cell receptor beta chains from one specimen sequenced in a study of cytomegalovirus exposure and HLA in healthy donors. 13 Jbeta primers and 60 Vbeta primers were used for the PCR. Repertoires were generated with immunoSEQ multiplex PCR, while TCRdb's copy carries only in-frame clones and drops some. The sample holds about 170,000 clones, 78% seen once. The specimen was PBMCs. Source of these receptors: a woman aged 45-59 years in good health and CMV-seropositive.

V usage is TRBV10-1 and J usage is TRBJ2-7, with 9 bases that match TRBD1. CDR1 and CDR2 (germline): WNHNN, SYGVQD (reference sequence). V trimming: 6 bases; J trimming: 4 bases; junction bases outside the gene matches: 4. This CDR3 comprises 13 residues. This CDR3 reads CASSGDRVYEQYF. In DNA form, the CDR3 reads TGCGCCAGCAGCGGGGACAGGGTGTACGAGCAGTACTTC.

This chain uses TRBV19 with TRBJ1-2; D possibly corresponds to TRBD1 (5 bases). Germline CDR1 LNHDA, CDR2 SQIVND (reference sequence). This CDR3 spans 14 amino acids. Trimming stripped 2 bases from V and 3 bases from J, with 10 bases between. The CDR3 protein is CASSIQGTDYGYTF. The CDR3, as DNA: TGTGCCAGTAGTATACAGGGAACCGACTATGGCTACACCTTC.

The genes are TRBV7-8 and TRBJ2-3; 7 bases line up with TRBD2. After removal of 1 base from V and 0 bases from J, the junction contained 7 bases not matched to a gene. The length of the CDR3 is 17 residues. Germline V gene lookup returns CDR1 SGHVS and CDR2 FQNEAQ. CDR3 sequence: CASSLVGWGGSTDTQYF. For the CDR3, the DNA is TGTGCCAGCAGCTTAGTCGGTTGGGGGGGTAGCACAGATACGCAGTATTTT.

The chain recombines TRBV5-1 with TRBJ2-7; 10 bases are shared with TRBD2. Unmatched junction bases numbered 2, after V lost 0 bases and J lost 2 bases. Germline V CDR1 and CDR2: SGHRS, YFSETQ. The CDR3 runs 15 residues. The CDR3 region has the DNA TGCGCCAGCAGCTTGGGAACTAGCGGGGCCTACGAGCAGTACTTC. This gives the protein CASSLGTSGAYEQYF.

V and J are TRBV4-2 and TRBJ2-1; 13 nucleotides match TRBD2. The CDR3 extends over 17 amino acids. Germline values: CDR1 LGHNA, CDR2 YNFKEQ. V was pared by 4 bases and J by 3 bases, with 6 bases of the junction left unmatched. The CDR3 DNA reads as TGTGCCAGCAGCCCCACTAGCGGGGGGGCCAGCTACAATGAGCAGTTCTTC. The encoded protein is CASSPTSGGASYNEQFF.

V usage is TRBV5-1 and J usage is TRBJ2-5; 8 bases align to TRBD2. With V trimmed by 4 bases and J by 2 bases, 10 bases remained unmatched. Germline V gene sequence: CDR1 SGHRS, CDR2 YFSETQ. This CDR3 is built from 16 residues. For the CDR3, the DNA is TGCGCCAGCAGCCCACTAGTACGGGGGGGTCAAGAGACCCAGTACTTC. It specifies CASSPLVRGGQETQYF.

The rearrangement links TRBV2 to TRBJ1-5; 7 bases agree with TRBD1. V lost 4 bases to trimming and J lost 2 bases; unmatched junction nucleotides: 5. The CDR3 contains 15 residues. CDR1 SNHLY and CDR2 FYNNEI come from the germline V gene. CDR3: CASSGGQDRNQPQHF. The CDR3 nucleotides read TGTGCCAGCAGTGGAGGACAGGACCGCAATCAGCCCCAGCATTTT.

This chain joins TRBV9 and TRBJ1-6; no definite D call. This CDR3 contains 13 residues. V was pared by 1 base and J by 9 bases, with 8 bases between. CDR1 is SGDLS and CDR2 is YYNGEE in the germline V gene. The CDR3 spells CASSVSRVSPLHF. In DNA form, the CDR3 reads TGTGCCAGCAGCGTATCTAGAGTTTCACCCCTCCACTTT.

The CDR3 sequence: CASSHFTGNIQYF. In DNA form, the CDR3 reads TGCGCCAGCAGCCACTTTACGGGGAACATTCAGTACTTC. J is TRBJ2-4 and V is TRBV4-1; maybe TRBD2 (5 bases). In germline, CDR1 is MGHRA, CDR2 YSYEKL. CDR3 size: 13 residues. Trimming took 3 bases from V and 7 from J, leaving 10 bases between them.

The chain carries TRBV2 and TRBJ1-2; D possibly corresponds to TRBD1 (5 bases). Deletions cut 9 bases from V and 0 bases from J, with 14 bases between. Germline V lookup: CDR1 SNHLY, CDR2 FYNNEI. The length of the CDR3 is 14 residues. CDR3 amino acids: CASAQGQANYGYTF. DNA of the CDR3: TGTGCCAGTGCCCAAGGACAAGCTAACTATGGCTACACCTTC.

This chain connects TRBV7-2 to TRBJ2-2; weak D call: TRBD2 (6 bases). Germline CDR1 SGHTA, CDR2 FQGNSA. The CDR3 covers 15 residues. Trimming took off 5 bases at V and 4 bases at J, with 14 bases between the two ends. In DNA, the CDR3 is TGTGCCAGCAGCCCCGGGGGAGTGGGCACCGGGGAGCTGTTTTTT. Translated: CASSPGGVGTGELFF.

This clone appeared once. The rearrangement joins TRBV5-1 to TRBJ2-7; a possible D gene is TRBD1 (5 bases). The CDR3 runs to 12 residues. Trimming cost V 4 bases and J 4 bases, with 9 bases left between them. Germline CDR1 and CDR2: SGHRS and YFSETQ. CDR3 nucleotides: TGCGCCAGCAGCGTCCAGGGATACGAGCAGTACTTC. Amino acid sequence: CASSVQGYEQYF. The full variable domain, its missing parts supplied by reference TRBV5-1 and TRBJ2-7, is KAGVTQTPRYLIKTRGQQVTLSCSPISGHRSVSWYQQTPGQGLQFLFEYFSETQRNKGNFPGRFSGRQFSNSRSEMNVSTLELGDSALYLCASSVQGYEQYFGPGTRLTVT.

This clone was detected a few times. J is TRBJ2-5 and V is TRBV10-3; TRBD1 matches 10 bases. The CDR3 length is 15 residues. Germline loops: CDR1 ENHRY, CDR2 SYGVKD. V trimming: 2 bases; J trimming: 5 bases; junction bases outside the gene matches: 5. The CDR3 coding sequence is TGTGCCATCAGTGAGGCGACAGGGGGCGATGAGACCCAGTACTTC. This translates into CAISEATGGDETQYF.

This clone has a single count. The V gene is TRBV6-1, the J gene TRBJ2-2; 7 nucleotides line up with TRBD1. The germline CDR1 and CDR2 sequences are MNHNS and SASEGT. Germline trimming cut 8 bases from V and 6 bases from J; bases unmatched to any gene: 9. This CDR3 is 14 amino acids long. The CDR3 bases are TGTGCCAGCCTAGGACAGGTCGGGTCCGGGGAGCTGTTTTTT. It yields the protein CASLGQVGSGELFF.

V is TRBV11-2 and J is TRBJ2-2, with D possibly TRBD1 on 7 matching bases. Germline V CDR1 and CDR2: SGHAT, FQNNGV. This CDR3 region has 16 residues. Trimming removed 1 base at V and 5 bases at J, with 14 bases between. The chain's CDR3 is CASSLAVAGGTGELFF. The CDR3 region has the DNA TGTGCCAGCAGCTTAGCGGTGGCAGGGGGGACCGGGGAGCTGTTTTTT.

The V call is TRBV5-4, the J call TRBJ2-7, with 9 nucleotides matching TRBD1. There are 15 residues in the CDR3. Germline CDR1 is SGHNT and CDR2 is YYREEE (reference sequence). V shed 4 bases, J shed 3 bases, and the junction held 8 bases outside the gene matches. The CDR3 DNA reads TGTGCCAGCAGCAGAGGGGGGACAGGGATCTACGAGCAGTACTTC. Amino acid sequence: CASSRGGTGIYEQYF.

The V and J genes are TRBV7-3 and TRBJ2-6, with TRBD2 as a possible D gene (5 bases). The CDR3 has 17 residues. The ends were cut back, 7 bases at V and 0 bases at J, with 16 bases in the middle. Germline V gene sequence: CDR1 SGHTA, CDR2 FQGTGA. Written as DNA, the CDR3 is TGTGCCAGCACCCACTCGGCTGGAGGCTCTGGGGCCAACGTCCTGACTTTC. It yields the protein CASTHSAGGSGANVLTF.

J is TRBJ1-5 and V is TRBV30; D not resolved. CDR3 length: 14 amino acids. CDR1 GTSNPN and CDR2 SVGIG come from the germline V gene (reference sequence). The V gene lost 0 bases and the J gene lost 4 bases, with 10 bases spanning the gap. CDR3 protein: CAWSVKQKNQPQHF. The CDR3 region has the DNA TGTGCCTGGAGTGTAAAACAGAAAAATCAGCCCCAGCATTTT.

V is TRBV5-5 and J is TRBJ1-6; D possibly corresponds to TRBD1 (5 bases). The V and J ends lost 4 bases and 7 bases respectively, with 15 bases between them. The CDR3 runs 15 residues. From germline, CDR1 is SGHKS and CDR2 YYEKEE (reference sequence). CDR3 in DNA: TGTGCCAGCAGCCTTGGACACCCCGGGAATTCACCCCTCCACTTT. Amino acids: CASSLGHPGNSPLHF.

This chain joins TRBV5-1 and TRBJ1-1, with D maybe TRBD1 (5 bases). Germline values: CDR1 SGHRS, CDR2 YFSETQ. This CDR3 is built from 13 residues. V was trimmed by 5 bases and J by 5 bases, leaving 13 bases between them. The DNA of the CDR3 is TGCGCCAGCAGTCCTCAGGGAGGGACTGAAGCTTTCTTT. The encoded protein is CASSPQGGTEAFF.